The clone carrying this TCR beta chain was detected only a few times. Its antigen is not identified. The data were obtained in a study of blood T cells in healthy people across ages. General study findings and limits: It was not known whether donors were CMV positive (a possible confounder of expanded clonotype changes). Researchers report that TCR beta diversity correlated strongly with naive T cell percentage.

A sample-barcoded 5' primer and a J-beta primer mix were used in a second PCR of roughly 6 to 11 cycles. Tagging of each cDNA molecule was performed by a template-switch adaptor with 12 random nucleotides. TCRdb reprocessed the 5' RACE reads with MiXCR, giving one entry per CDR3 protein. This sample has some 550,000 distinct CDR3 sequences, with 47% found just once. Germline V lookup: CDR1 SGHTA, CDR2 FQGNSA. The CDR3 is 13 amino acids. The V end was cut by 1 base, the J end by 5 bases, with 6 bases between. The receptor comes from a man older than 75 in good health. V gene TRBV7-2 combines with J gene TRBJ2-1, with D unclear. The source material was blood. CDR3 in amino acids: CASSLGIDNEQFF. The CDR3 DNA is TGTGCCAGCAGCTTAGGAATAGACAATGAGCAGTTCTTC. Supplemented by reference TRBV7-2 and TRBJ2-1, the full variable domain reads GAGVSQSPSNKVTEKGKDVELRCDPISGHTALYWYRQSLGQGLEFLIYFQGNSAPDKSGLPSDRFSAERTGGSVSTLTIQRTQQEDSAVYLCASSLGIDNEQFFGPGTRLTVL.